The present entry profiles one T cell receptor (beta chain) with its context. Its specific antigen is unknown. No base quality information exists; no much larger clone differs at one position. The time point label for this specimen denotes: about 28 days (+/-7) after the second vaccine dose. Read against the paper, the sample's treatment or condition label means: meningococcal conjugate vaccine given as trial control. Vaccinee samples came from UK trials COV001 and COV002, including a single-blind randomized controlled phase 2/3 trial of AZD1222 (ChAdOx1 nCoV-19) in healthy adults. Trial participant PBMC samples were collected at day 0 and day 28 after the second dose for TCRbeta chain sequencing. The data were taken from a study of T cell responses to AZD1222 COVID-19 vaccine (dated by TCRdb to the early 2020s). Background for the entire study: TCR sequencing was performed for more than 230 trial participants, of whom around 200 were given two doses of AZD1222 and around 25 were given two doses of MenACWY control vaccine. Trial participants were enrolled into age subgroups of 18-55, 56-69 and 70-plus years, which contained roughly 150, 30 and 60 TCR-sequenced participants, respectively. General conclusions and limits of the study: Conclusions about previously exposed vaccinees are limited, since just five to seven AZD1222 recipients were seropositive for SARS-CoV-2 at baseline. The vaccine-associated CD4 TCRs covered the entire spike protein, and the dominant responses fell in regions 160-218 and 743-854. Reportedly, almost half of the unique spike-specific TCRs recognized epitopes lying outside the regions that are mutated in the B.1.351 and B.1.1.7 variants. No day 14 peak-response samples were available, so repertoires were characterized only after the peak T cell response. The 56-69-year group was small, and its depth increase did not reach significance, likely because of low power. Participants were mostly white British, with more females than males. The authors suggested clonal diversity may have been underestimated. Spike-specific TCR breadth and depth rose significantly after two AZD1222 doses compared with day 0 and with MenACWY recipients.

The CDR3 regions of human TCRbeta chains were subjected to immunosequencing. The published analysis was carried out like this. TCRs in the repertoires were matched against a reference library of SARS-CoV-2-specific TCRs that had been generated with the MIRA antigen-specificity platform. Breadth was defined as the fraction of unique TCRs that were SARS-CoV-2-associated. Depth was defined as the fraction of total T cells that were SARS-CoV-2-associated. Using the MIRA data, each spike-specific TCR was assigned both to the spike region to which the TCR was reactive and to a CD4 or CD8 class. Log10-transformed breadth and depth values were compared by one-way ANOVA with Sidak's multiple comparisons tests. The table comes from immuneACCESS by way of TCRdb, which keeps in-frame sequences with V and J called. Part of the clones is missing from these tables; in studies checked, under half for an unresolved V gene and the rest for unknown reasons. V and J calls plus clone size are reproduced from that table; the DNA served to infer D and trimming. This sample lists 60,000 to 85,000 clones; 88% were detected once. In total, the top ten clones hold 4.8% of the sample.

The germline V gene encodes CDR1 GTSNPN and CDR2 SVGIG (reference sequence). V loses 3 bases of germline sequence and J loses 8 bases, and the interval between the two ends is 11 bases. The CDR3 measures 12 amino acids from cysteine to phenylalanine. Kept here is only the CDR3 DNA, which spans 36 bases and is read in frame from base 1. The chain is assembled from TRBV30 and TRBJ1-3, and TRBD1 may be the D gene, going by 5 matching bases. Sequenced here: peripheral blood, sampled 28 days after the second dose of the MenACWY control vaccine. This TCR derives from an adult who received the MenACWY meningococcal vaccine as a control. The CDR3 region has the sequence CAWRRQGYTIYF. Read as DNA, the sequence is TGTGCCTGGAGGAGGCAGGGATACACCATATATTTT.